This entry describes one T cell receptor beta chain. What it binds is not known. The data were obtained in a study of cytomegalovirus exposure and HLA in healthy donors. With 60 Vbeta and 13 Jbeta primers, the PCR was carried out. TCRdb's table, derived via immunoSEQ multiplex PCR, lists solely in-frame clones and lacks some. The table shows fewer than 25,000 clones, with about 80% occurring only once. Germline CDR1 is SGHTA and CDR2 is FQGNSA. The CDR3 extends over 14 amino acids. V was pared by 4 bases and J by 4 bases, with 14 bases between. Study-wide points: In vitro experiments confirmed that a few CMV-associated chains were specific for CMV antigens. The listing of roughly 160 TCR beta chains classed them as cytomegalovirus-associated.

The chain has TRBV7-2 and TRBJ2-7; possible D gene TRBD1, 6 bases. The sequence came from a human donor in good health. Source material: PBMCs. The CDR3 sequence is CASSSNRESYEQYF. The CDR3 region has the DNA TGTGCCAGCAGCTCAAACAGGGAGTCGTACGAGCAGTACTTC.